This T cell receptor beta chain comes out of a study of blood T cell repertoires in COVID-19. Per the germline V gene, CDR1 is MDHEN and CDR2 is SYDVKM. The CDR3 is made up of 13 amino acids. The V gene lost 6 bases and the J gene lost 6 bases, with 15 bases spanning the gap. Repertoires were generated with immunoSEQ multiplex PCR, while TCRdb's copy carries only in-frame clones and drops some. The data show around 40,000 clones, 70% to 90% seen once. The J gene is TRBJ2-7, the V gene TRBV28; perhaps TRBD2 as D (6 bases). The source of this sequence is a human donor in a cohort sampled during active COVID-19. Specimen: peripheral blood. The CDR3, as DNA: TGTGCCAGCAGGGGCGGACTGGGAGGCGAGCAGTACTTC. It specifies CASRGGLGGEQYF.